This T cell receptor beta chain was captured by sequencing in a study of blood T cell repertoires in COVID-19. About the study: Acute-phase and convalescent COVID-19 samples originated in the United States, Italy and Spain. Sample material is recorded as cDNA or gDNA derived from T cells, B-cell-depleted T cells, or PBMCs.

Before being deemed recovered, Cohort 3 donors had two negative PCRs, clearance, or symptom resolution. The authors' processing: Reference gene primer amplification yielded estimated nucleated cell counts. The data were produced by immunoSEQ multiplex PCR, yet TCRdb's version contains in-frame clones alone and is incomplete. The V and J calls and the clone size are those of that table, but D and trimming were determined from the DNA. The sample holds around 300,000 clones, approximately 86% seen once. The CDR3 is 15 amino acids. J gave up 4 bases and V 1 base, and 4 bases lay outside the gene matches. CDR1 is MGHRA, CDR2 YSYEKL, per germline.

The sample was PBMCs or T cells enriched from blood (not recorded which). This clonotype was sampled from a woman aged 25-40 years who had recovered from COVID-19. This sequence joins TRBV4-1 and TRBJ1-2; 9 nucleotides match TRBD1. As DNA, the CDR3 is TGCGCCAGCAGCCAAGCGGGGACAGGGCGCTATGGCTACACCTTC. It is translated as CASSQAGTGRYGYTF.